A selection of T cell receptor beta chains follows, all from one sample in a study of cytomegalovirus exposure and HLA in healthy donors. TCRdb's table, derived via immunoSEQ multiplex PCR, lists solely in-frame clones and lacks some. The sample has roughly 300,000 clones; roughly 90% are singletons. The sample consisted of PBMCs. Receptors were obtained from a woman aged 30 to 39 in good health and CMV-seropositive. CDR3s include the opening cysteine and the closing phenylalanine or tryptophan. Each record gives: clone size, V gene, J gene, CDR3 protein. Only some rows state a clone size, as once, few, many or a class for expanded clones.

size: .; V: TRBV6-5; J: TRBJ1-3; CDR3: CASCPISGNTIYF
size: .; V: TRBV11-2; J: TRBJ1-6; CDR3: CASSFLGPGTGSPLHF
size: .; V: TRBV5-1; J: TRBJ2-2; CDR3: CASSGPGELFF
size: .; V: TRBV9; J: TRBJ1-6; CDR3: CASSEPEVNSPLHF
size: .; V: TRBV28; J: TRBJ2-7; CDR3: CASSGVLSYEQYF
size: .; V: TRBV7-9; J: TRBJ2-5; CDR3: CASSFVRTRQETQYF
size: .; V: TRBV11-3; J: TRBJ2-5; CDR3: CASSLAGTGSKETQYF
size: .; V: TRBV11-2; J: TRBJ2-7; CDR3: CASSLGMRRQGAEQYF
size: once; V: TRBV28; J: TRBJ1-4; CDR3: CASTSPQGLTTNEKLFF
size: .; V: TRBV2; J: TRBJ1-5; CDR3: CASSDSGGSQPQHF
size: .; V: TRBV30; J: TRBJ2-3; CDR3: CAWSVLRGTDTQYF
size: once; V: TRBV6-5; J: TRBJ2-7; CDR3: CASSQTSVYYEQYF
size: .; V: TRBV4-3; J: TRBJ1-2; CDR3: CASSRRTGYEYGYTF
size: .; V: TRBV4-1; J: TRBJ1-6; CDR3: CASSQEFVYNSPLHF
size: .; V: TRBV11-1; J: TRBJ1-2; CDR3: CASSLEAGATNYGYTF
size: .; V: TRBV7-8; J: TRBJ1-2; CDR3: CASSPGLGYTF
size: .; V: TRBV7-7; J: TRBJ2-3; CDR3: CASSLGTSAGGPRRDTQYF
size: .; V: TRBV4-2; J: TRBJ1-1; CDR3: CASFETGGDTEAFF
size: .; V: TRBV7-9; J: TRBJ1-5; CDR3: CASSLAGADQPQHF
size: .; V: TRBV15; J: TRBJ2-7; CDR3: CATSREGMSYEQYF
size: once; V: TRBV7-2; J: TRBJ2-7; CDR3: CASSLERALGGEQYF
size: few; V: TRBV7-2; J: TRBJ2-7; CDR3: CASGQGNYEQYF
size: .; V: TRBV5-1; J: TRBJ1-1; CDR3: CASSPIGQGPNTEAFF
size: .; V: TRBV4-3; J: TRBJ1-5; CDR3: CASSQDFGIRNQPQHF
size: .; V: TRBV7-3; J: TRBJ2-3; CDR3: CASSPGGSTDTQYF
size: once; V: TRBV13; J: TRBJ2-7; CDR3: CASSQRPSYEQYF
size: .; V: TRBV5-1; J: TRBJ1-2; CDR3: CASSLEGPAYGYTF
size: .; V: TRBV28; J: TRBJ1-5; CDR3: CASSLFVRNQPQHF
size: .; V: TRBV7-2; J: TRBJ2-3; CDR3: CASSSRNTDTQYF
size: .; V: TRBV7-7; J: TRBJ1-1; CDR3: CASSPHPTGSFGEAFF
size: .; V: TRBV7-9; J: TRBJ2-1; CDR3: CASPRLGGGYNEQFF
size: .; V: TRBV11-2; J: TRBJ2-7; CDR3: CASSLIGSSYEQYF
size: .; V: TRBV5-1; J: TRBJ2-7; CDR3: CASSLTSSYEQYF
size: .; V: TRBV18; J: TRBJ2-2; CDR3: CASSPVSGELFF
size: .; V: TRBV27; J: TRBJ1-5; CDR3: CASGPGNQPQHF
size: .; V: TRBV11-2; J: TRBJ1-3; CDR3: CASSPQGMQGNTIYF
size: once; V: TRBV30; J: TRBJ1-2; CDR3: CAWGTGGAGRYGYTF
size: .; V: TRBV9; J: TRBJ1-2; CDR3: CASSVAGGSYGYTF
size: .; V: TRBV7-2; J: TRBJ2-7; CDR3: CATSPLYEQYF
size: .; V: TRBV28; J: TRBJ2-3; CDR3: CASSFQPGQGLDNLSTDTQYF
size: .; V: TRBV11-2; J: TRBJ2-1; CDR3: CASSLTGTGRYNEQFF
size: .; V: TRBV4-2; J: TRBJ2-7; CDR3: CASSPSSIIAGGSYEQYF
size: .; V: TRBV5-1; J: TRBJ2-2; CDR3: CASSLAGGSGTYGELFF
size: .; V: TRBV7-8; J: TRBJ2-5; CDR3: CASSLEGLGSQETQYF
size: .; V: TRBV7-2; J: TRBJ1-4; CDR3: CASSQQVSGEKLFF
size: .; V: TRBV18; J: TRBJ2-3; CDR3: CASSPQYASTDTQYF
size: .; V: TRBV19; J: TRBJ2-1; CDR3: CASRLAGVANEQFF
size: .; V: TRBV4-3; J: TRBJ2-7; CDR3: CASSFRTGRDEQYF
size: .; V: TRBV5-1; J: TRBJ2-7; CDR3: CASSLGGVYEQYF
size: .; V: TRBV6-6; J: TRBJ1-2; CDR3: CASTEDRSYGYTF
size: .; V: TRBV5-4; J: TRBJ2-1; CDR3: CASSLARIYSGQFLYNEQFF
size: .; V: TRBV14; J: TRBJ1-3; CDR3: CASSRQGYSGNTIYF
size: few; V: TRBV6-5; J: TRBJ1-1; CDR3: CASSLGQDPNTEAFF
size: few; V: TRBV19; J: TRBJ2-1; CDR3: CASSFQASGLDEQFF
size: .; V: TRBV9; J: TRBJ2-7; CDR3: CASRKDGTYEQYF
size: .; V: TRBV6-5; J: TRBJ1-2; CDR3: CASRGTAANYGYTF
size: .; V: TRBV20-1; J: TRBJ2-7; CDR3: CSAEVAGEQYF
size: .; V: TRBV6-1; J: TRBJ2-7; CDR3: CASSEALRAYEQYF
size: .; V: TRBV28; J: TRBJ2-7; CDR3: CASSPEESAYEQYF
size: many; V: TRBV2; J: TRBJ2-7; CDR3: CASSTGPPAYEQYF